These 28 T cell receptor beta chains were all obtained from the same sample, sequenced in a study of T-cell memory formation after mild COVID-19. One entry per CDR3 protein results from TCRdb running MiXCR on the 5' RACE reads. The table lists 110,000 to 150,000 distinct CDR3 sequences, about 14% of them singletons. Sample: PBMCs or a T cell subset sorted from them (not recorded which). These receptors were taken from an adult woman who had mild COVID-19 (a few samples of this study predate the infection). Cell type and time point are not known.

The chain links TRBV7-9 to TRBJ2-1; 8 bases are a match to TRBD2. The CDR3 consists of 16 residues. J gave up 5 bases and V 5 bases, and 11 bases lay outside the gene matches. CDR1 and CDR2 from the germline V gene are SEHNR and FQNEAQ (reference sequence). Here the CDR3 reads CASSLRGTRQDNEQFF. In DNA form, the CDR3 reads TGTGCCAGCAGCCTACGCGGGACTAGGCAAGACAATGAGCAGTTCTTC.

The chain recombines TRBV27 with TRBJ2-3; D remains unclear. The CDR3 has 15 residues. Germline assignment: CDR1 MNHEY and CDR2 SMNVEV (reference sequence). V was pared by 3 bases and J by 3 bases, with 13 bases between. DNA for the CDR3: TGTGCCAGCAGTTTCGTGGCGAGTAGGACAGATACGCAGTATTTT. Translated: CASSFVASRTDTQYF.

J is TRBJ2-3 and V is TRBV2; 8 bases are a match to TRBD1. V was clipped by 6 bases and J by 4 bases; unmatched bases: 9. The length of the CDR3 is 15 residues. Germline V gene lookup returns CDR1 SNHLY and CDR2 FYNNEI. The CDR3 bases are TGTGCCAGCAGCGCGGGGACAGGCGGGGCAGATACGCAGTATTTT. This sequence encodes CASSAGTGGADTQYF.

The chain links TRBV15 to TRBJ1-1; a possible D gene is TRBD1 (6 bases). Germline V CDR1 and CDR2: LNHNV, YYDKDF (reference sequence). V was cut by 3 bases and J by 3 bases, with 11 bases left in between. This CDR3 is built from 14 residues. DNA for the CDR3: TGTGCCACCAGCAGCCGCAGGGGACACACTGAAGCTTTCTTT. It codes for CATSSRRGHTEAFF.

There are a few counts of this clonotype. The V gene is TRBV7-6, the J gene TRBJ2-3, with 9 positions matching TRBD2. V shed 0 bases and J 4 bases; nucleotides not matched to a gene: 17. Per germline, CDR1 SGHVS and CDR2 FNYEAQ. The CDR3 is 20 amino acids. CDR3 loop: CASSLALQGLSSGEADTQYF. The DNA for the CDR3 is TGTGCCAGCAGCTTAGCCCTACAGGGGTTGTCTAGCGGGGAAGCAGATACGCAGTATTTT.

This chain's CDR3 is CASRPEQGPWGQPQHF. Here the CDR3 DNA reads TGTGCCAGTAGGCCAGAACAGGGGCCATGGGGACAGCCCCAGCATTTT. The chain recombines TRBV19 with TRBJ1-5, with 7 bases fitting TRBD1. The CDR3 totals 16 residues. Germline CDR1 and CDR2: LNHDA and SQIVND (reference sequence). With V trimmed by 6 bases and J by 7 bases, 15 bases remained unmatched.

The chain combines TRBV5-1 with TRBJ2-3; the match to TRBD1 covers 8 bases. The CDR3 has 17 residues. The trim removed 2 bases at V and 0 bases at J, leaving 8 bases unmatched. Germline V gives CDR1 SGHRS, CDR2 YFSETQ. The CDR3 nucleotides are TGCGCCAGCAGCTTACATGCGACAGGGGACAGCACAGATACGCAGTATTTT. This gives the protein CASSLHATGDSTDTQYF.

This clonotype was observed a few times. The chain carries TRBV5-4 and TRBJ2-5; 12 bases fit TRBD2. This CDR3 spans 17 amino acids. From germline, CDR1 is SGHNT and CDR2 YYREEE (reference sequence). V shed 4 bases, J shed 2 bases, and the junction held 9 bases outside the gene matches. The CDR3 spells CASSPDGLAGPQETQYF. Here the CDR3 DNA reads TGTGCCAGCAGCCCTGACGGACTAGCGGGGCCACAAGAGACCCAGTACTTC.

The chain carries TRBV7-8 and TRBJ2-3; 8 positions match TRBD2. The V gene's germline CDR1 is SGHVS and CDR2 FQNEAQ. The CDR3 runs to 15 residues. Germline trimming cut 5 bases from V and 3 bases from J; bases unmatched to any gene: 7. The CDR3 bases are TGTGCCAGCAGCCCTCCGGGACTAGAGACAGATACGCAGTATTTT. Protein: CASSPPGLETDTQYF.

V is TRBV6-5 and J is TRBJ2-5; D is possibly TRBD1 or TRBD2 (5 bases each). Germline V gene sequence: CDR1 MNHEY, CDR2 SVGAGI. The CDR3 is 17 amino acids. Trimming removed 4 bases from V and 2 bases from J, with 20 bases in between. In nucleotides, the CDR3 is TGTGCCAGCAGTTTCTACCCCCCGGGACCGAGACAAGAGACCCAGTACTTC. It codes for CASSFYPPGPRQETQYF.

The chain carries TRBV12-3 or TRBV12-4 and TRBJ2-2; 9 nucleotides line up with TRBD2. V shed 5 bases, J shed 0 bases, and the junction held 10 bases outside the gene matches. The CDR3 is 18 amino acids. The CDR3, as DNA: TGTGCCAGCAGTCCACCCCCGGGACTAGCAACGAACACCGGGGAGCTGTTTTTT. Protein sequence: CASSPPPGLATNTGELFF.

This clonotype appeared a few times. The chain joins TRBV6-2 or TRBV6-3 to TRBJ2-7; D is unresolved. Germline loops: CDR1 MNHEY, CDR2 SVGEGT. The V end was cut by 6 bases, the J end by 0 bases, with 9 bases between. The CDR3 runs to 13 residues. CDR3 bases: TGTGCCAGCAGCCCTTCCGACTCCTACGAGCAGTACTTC. This codes for CASSPSDSYEQYF.

The chain links TRBV13 to TRBJ2-1, with D perhaps TRBD1 (5 bases). Germline V lookup: CDR1 PRHDT, CDR2 FYEKMQ (reference sequence). V lost 8 bases, J lost 1 base, and 9 bases lay in between. This CDR3 comprises 13 residues. The CDR3 region has the DNA TGTGCCAGCGCCAGGGAATCCTACAATGAGCAGTTCTTC. Protein sequence: CASARESYNEQFF.

The V gene is TRBV4-2, the J gene TRBJ2-5, with D possibly being TRBD1 (6 bases). This CDR3 comprises 14 residues. Trimming removed 4 bases from V and 4 bases from J, with 13 bases in between. The germline CDR1 and CDR2 sequences are LGHNA and YNFKEQ. Here the CDR3 DNA reads TGTGCCAGCAGCCCCCAGGGGCATGGAGAGACCCAGTACTTC. This translates into CASSPQGHGETQYF.

This clonotype was seen only a few times. The chain joins TRBV12-3 or TRBV12-4 to TRBJ2-7; 7 bases are a match to TRBD1. The CDR3 runs to 13 residues. With V trimmed by 8 bases and J by 2 bases, 6 bases remained unmatched. As DNA, the CDR3 is TGTGCCAGCGGGGACAGTCTCACCTACGAGCAGTACTTC. Amino acid sequence: CASGDSLTYEQYF.

This clonotype was counted a few times. The chain joins TRBV27 to TRBJ2-1; no clear D gene. Germline CDR1 reads MNHEY; CDR2 reads SMNVEV (reference sequence). V lost 5 bases, J lost 3 bases, and 11 bases lay in between. This CDR3 spans 14 amino acids. The CDR3 region is CASSPYIRYNEQFF. The CDR3, as DNA: TGTGCCAGCAGTCCCTACATCCGCTACAATGAGCAGTTCTTC.

The CDR3 nucleotides read TGCGCCAGCAGCCCCGGACAGGGCCACACCATATATTTT. It specifies CASSPGQGHTIYF. The chain recombines TRBV4-1 with TRBJ1-3, with 8 bases fitting TRBD1. V shed 4 bases and J 8 bases; nucleotides not matched to a gene: 4. CDR3 size: 13 residues. CDR1 is MGHRA and CDR2 is YSYEKL in the germline V gene.

The J gene is TRBJ1-2, the V gene TRBV12-3 or TRBV12-4; TRBD1 might be the D (5 bases). This CDR3 has 12 residues. Trimming took 6 bases from V and 8 from J, leaving 13 bases between them. Here the CDR3 DNA reads TGTGCCAGCAGCATGGGGGGTAGCGGCTACACCTTC. This encodes CASSMGGSGYTF.

This clonotype appeared a few times. The rearrangement links TRBV7-6 to TRBJ2-2; 7 nucleotides line up with TRBD1. Germline V gives CDR1 SGHVS, CDR2 FNYEAQ. The CDR3 is made up of 13 amino acids. The V and J ends lost 8 bases and 5 bases, in that order; junction bases with no gene match: 5. This CDR3 is CASDHRGTGELFF. The CDR3 DNA follows: TGTGCCAGCGACCACAGGGGTACCGGGGAGCTGTTTTTT.

The V gene is TRBV20-1, the J gene TRBJ1-1; D remains unclear. This CDR3 has 13 residues. The ends were cut back, 5 bases at V and 1 base at J, with 11 bases in the middle. Germline CDR1 DFQATT, CDR2 SNEGSKA (reference sequence). CDR3 residues: CSAGVMANTEAFF. The CDR3 region has the DNA TGCAGTGCTGGCGTTATGGCGAACACTGAAGCTTTCTTT.

The chain has TRBV30 and TRBJ2-7; 7 bases map to TRBD1. Trimming cost V 2 bases and J 3 bases; bases outside gene matches: 4. CDR3 length: 13 amino acids. Germline V gene data show CDR1 as GTSNPN and CDR2 as SVGIG (reference sequence). The CDR3: CAWSTGVGYEQYF. CDR3 nucleotide sequence: TGTGCCTGGAGTACAGGGGTGGGCTACGAGCAGTACTTC.

A few counts support this clonotype. V gene TRBV12-5 combines with J gene TRBJ2-5; D uncertain. The V end was cut by 5 bases, the J end by 5 bases, with 12 bases between. Germline-derived CDR1 and CDR2 are LGHNT and FRNRAP. The CDR3 runs 13 residues. CDR3 DNA sequence: TGTGCTAGTGGTCGCGGCGCGGACGAGACCCAGTACTTC. Protein: CASGRGADETQYF.

V and J are TRBV30 and TRBJ1-5, with 7 positions matching TRBD1. From germline, CDR1 is GTSNPN and CDR2 SVGIG (reference sequence). The ends lost 4 bases at V and 1 base at J; junction bases unmatched: 10. The length of the CDR3 is 16 residues. CDR3 DNA sequence: TGTGCCTGGACTAAGGGGACAGCATCAAGCAATCAGCCCCAGCATTTT. Protein product: CAWTKGTASSNQPQHF. The variable domain in full, with the rest retrieved from reference TRBV30 and TRBJ1-5, is SQTIHQWPATLVQPVGSPLSLECTVEGTSNPNLYWYRQAAGRGLQLLFYSVGIGQISSEVPQNLSASRPQDRQFILSSKKLLLSDSGFYLCAWTKGTASSNQPQHFGDGTRLSIL.

This clonotype was observed a few times. This chain links TRBV29-1 with TRBJ2-7; 12 bases agree with TRBD2. V lost 1 base and J lost 0; bases outside the gene matches: 7. Germline CDR1 reads SQVTM; CDR2 reads ANQGSEA. This CDR3 comprises 17 residues. For the CDR3, the DNA is TGCAGCGTTGAAGGCCTAGCGGGGGGGCCGAGCTCCTACGAGCAGTACTTC. Residues: CSVEGLAGGPSSYEQYF.

This sequence joins TRBV24-1 and TRBJ1-5, with 7 bases lining up with TRBD1. From germline, CDR1 is KGHDR and CDR2 SFDVKD. Trimming at V came to 3 bases and at J to 0 bases, leaving 4 bases not matched to a gene. This CDR3 region has 16 residues. The CDR3 loop reads CATSDPTGDSNQPQHF. Written as DNA, the CDR3 is TGTGCCACCAGTGATCCAACAGGGGATAGCAATCAGCCCCAGCATTTT.

The table lists this clonotype with a few counts. The CDR3 DNA sequence: TGTGCCAGCAGCTTAATCGGTGGGGGCCACATCACAGATACGCAGTATTTT. This translates into CASSLIGGGHITDTQYF. The V and J genes are TRBV7-8 and TRBJ2-3, with D tentatively TRBD1 (6 bases). The CDR3 contains 17 residues. Trimming took 2 bases from V and 2 from J, leaving 17 bases between them. The germline V gene encodes CDR1 SGHVS and CDR2 FQNEAQ.

V and J are TRBV4-1 and TRBJ1-2, with D unresolved. The V and J ends lost 4 bases and 8 bases respectively, with 17 bases between them. The CDR3 loop spans 14 amino acids. In germline, CDR1 is MGHRA, CDR2 YSYEKL. Here the CDR3 reads CASSPGSPIQGYTF. DNA for the CDR3: TGCGCCAGCAGCCCCGGATCCCCCATACAGGGCTACACCTTC.

V is TRBV24-1 and J is TRBJ2-5, with 7 bases identical to TRBD2. V dropped 5 bases and J dropped 4; count of bases not matched to a gene: 9. The CDR3 is 15 residues long. Germline V gene data show CDR1 as KGHDR and CDR2 as SFDVKD. CDR3 nucleotides: TGTGCCACCAGTGGCGGCGGGGGACTGGGAGAGACCCAGTACTTC. Amino acids: CATSGGGGLGETQYF.